Presented here are 4 T cell receptor beta chains from one specimen sequenced in a study of CD8 T cells in ankylosing spondylitis. Each CDR3 protein is one row after TCRdb ran MiXCR on the 5' RACE reads. The repertoire consists of fewer than 250,000 distinct CDR3 sequences, with around 32% occurring once and the leading ten covering about 4.2%. The sample comprised blood, either unsorted or a sorted T cell fraction (not recorded which). The receptors originated from a male donor with ankylosing spondylitis or in good health (not recorded which).

A few counts support this clonotype. This rearrangement joins TRBV20-1 to TRBJ2-5, with TRBD2 matching 12 bases. Germline V lookup: CDR1 DFQATT, CDR2 SNEGSKA (reference sequence). The CDR3 loop spans 16 amino acids. The ends lost 4 bases at V and 4 bases at J; junction bases unmatched: 10. CDR3 in amino acids: CSANLAGGPKGETQYF. CDR3 sequence (DNA): TGCAGTGCTAATCTAGCGGGGGGGCCGAAGGGAGAGACCCAGTACTTC.

V is TRBV10-1 and J is TRBJ2-6, with D possibly being TRBD2 (5 bases). The length of the CDR3 is 16 residues. The V and J ends lost 2 bases and 0 bases respectively, with 8 bases between them. Germline lookup yields CDR1 WNHNN and CDR2 SYGVQD (reference sequence). CDR3 in amino acids: CASSEDRDSGANVLTF. CDR3 bases: TGCGCCAGCAGTGAGGACCGGGACTCTGGGGCCAACGTCCTGACTTTC.

This clonotype has more than one count but fewer than ten. The CDR3 protein is CASTLDEADTQYF. The CDR3 DNA reads as TGTGCCAGCACCCTCGACGAGGCAGATACGCAGTATTTT. V usage is TRBV12-3 or TRBV12-4 and J usage is TRBJ2-3; D is ambiguous. Trimming stripped 7 bases from V and 4 bases from J, with 12 bases between. CDR3 length: 13 residues.

The chain links TRBV12-3 or TRBV12-4 to TRBJ2-1; 9 bases agree with TRBD1. The junction had 7 bases not matched to a gene; V was cut back by 5 bases and J by 2 bases. The CDR3 totals 16 residues. In DNA form, the CDR3 reads TGTGCCAGCAGTATCTTCGGGACAGGGCCCTACAATGAGCAGTTCTTC. This translates into CASSIFGTGPYNEQFF.